This T cell receptor (beta chain) was identified during a study of shared clonotypes between healthy human individuals. CDR1 is MDHEN and CDR2 is SYDVKM in the germline V gene. V was clipped by 5 bases and J by 7 bases, with 17 bases between them. The CDR3 consists of 14 residues. Assay: immunoSEQ multiplex PCR; the TCRdb copy retains only in-frame clones and omits some. This sample carries roughly 530,000 clones, approximately 95% of them seen once, and the ten largest clones take 0.05% to 0.07%. CD4+ cells were split into CD45RA+ naive and CD45RA-negative memory subsets. The chain joins TRBV28 to TRBJ2-5, with unresolved D. This clonotype originated in a woman between 25 and 40 years old in good health. Specimen: naive CD4+ T cells sorted from blood. Sample subset: CD45RA+ positively selected. In DNA form, the CDR3 reads TGTGCCAGCAGTAAACTCGTAAACCCGACGACCCAGTACTTC. Its translation is CASSKLVNPTTQYF.